These 22 T cell receptor beta chains share one sample of origin, sequenced in a study of human thymus T cells. Data came from immunoSEQ multiplex PCR; TCRdb stores just in-frame clones and leaves some out. The table lists some 72,000 clones, about 96% of them singletons. Thymic tissue was derived from resections collected during corrective heart surgery. Sample: thymus tissue. All receptors derive from a boy younger than two with a congenital heart defect but otherwise immunologically healthy.

The rearrangement links TRBV7-3 to TRBJ2-3; D unclear. The CDR3 consists of 14 residues. V dropped 1 base and J dropped 0 bases, with 5 bases sitting between them. Germline CDR1 and CDR2: SGHTA and FQGTGA. The CDR3 is CASSLIGSTDTQYF. For the CDR3, the DNA is TGTGCCAGCAGCTTAATCGGCAGCACAGATACGCAGTATTTT.

This clone was counted a single time. The chain recombines TRBV19 with TRBJ2-2; 11 bases align to TRBD2. The CDR3 sequence is 17 residues long. J was trimmed by 13 bases and V by 6 bases; bases with no gene match: 19. Germline values: CDR1 LNHDA, CDR2 SQIVND (reference sequence). CDR3 region: CASRRKGLADARSGLFF. CDR3 DNA sequence: TGTGCCAGTAGACGAAAGGGACTAGCGGACGCGCGTTCGGGGCTGTTTTTT.

The chain is built from TRBV4-1 and TRBJ2-1; D is possibly TRBD1 or TRBD2 (6 bases each). The CDR3 runs to 13 residues. V lost 5 bases, J lost 7 bases, and 12 bases lay in between. The germline CDR1 and CDR2 sequences are MGHRA and YSYEKL. CDR3 region: CASSLGGLNEQFF. Here the CDR3 DNA reads TGCGCCAGCAGCTTAGGGGGACTTAATGAGCAGTTCTTC.

V and J are TRBV5-6 and TRBJ1-2, with TRBD1 matching 9 bases. V lost 0 bases and J lost 2; bases outside the gene matches: 11. The germline gives CDR1 SGHDT, CDR2 YYEEEE. The CDR3 runs 18 residues. CDR3 DNA: TGTGCCAGCAGCTTGGTGAGGGACAGGGTGACGGGAAACTATGGCTACACCTTC. Protein sequence: CASSLVRDRVTGNYGYTF.

This chain joins TRBV6-6 and TRBJ2-1; maybe TRBD2 (6 bases). The germline CDR1 and CDR2 sequences are MNHNY and SVGAGI (reference sequence). Deletions cut 5 bases from V and 9 bases from J, with 23 bases between. The CDR3 has 16 residues. The CDR3 sequence: CASSTSAGSSRGEQFF. The CDR3, as DNA: TGTGCCAGCAGTACCTCCGCCGGGAGCAGCCGCGGTGAGCAGTTCTTC.

The CDR3 nucleotides read TGTGCCAGCAGCTTTCGAACCTCAGGACTAGCGGGGGCCTACGAGCAGTACTTC. It encodes CASSFRTSGLAGAYEQYF. V is TRBV11-2 and J is TRBJ2-7, with TRBD2 identical over 13 bases. V lost 3 bases to trimming and J lost 2 bases; unmatched junction nucleotides: 10. Germline V gene sequence: CDR1 SGHAT, CDR2 FQNNGV. The CDR3 has 18 amino acids.

V gene TRBV29-1 combines with J gene TRBJ2-3; D not certain. V lost 6 bases and J lost 3, with 25 bases in between. CDR1 is SQVTM, CDR2 ANQGSEA, per germline. This CDR3 is built from 17 residues. The CDR3 loop reads CSVSRIPGAAGTDTQYF. The CDR3 DNA reads TGCAGCGTCTCCCGGATCCCGGGCGCAGCTGGGACAGATACGCAGTATTTT.

This clone has only one observation. The CDR3 loop is CAISESSRQHSTEAFF. Written as DNA, the CDR3 is TGTGCCATCAGTGAGTCGAGTCGGCAGCACTCCACTGAAGCTTTCTTT. The chain recombines TRBV10-3 with TRBJ1-1; D remains ambiguous. The CDR3 totals 16 residues. Germline-derived CDR1 and CDR2 are ENHRY and SYGVKD. V lost 0 bases and J lost 4, with 15 bases in between.

The chain has TRBV18 and TRBJ2-6; unclear D gene. The CDR3 is 15 residues long. The V gene's germline CDR1 is KGHSH and CDR2 LQKENI. Trimming stripped 6 bases from V and 1 base from J, with 10 bases between. In nucleotides, the CDR3 is TGTGCCAGCTCCCTCTCTGTTTCTGGGGCCAACGTCCTGACTTTC. This translates into CASSLSVSGANVLTF.

The count of this clone is one. The CDR3 nucleotides read TGTGCCAGCAGACGTGGTTGGCCTGGGGCGAACACCGGGGAGCTGTTTTTT. Protein sequence: CASRRGWPGANTGELFF. V is TRBV5-6 and J is TRBJ2-2; no clear D. Trimming removed 5 bases at V and 0 bases at J, with 17 bases between. There are 17 residues in the CDR3. Germline CDR1 reads SGHDT; CDR2 reads YYEEEE.

The chain recombines TRBV7-2 with TRBJ1-1; D uncertain. V was shortened by 2 bases and J by 4 bases, with 23 bases between the two germline ends. This CDR3 is 18 amino acids long. Germline CDR1 SGHTA, CDR2 FQGNSA. CDR3 nucleotide sequence: TGTGCCAGCAGCTTAAAGGTGGACCAAGGGATAGTTAGCACTGAAGCTTTCTTT. It specifies CASSLKVDQGIVSTEAFF.

The chain carries TRBV11-1 and TRBJ2-5; 8 bases match TRBD2. The CDR3 has 15 amino acids. Germline V CDR1 and CDR2: SGHAT, FQDESV (reference sequence). The junction had 1 base not matched to a gene; V was cut back by 1 base and J by 0 bases. In DNA, the CDR3 is TGTGCCAGCAGCTTAGAACTAGCGGACCAAGAGACCCAGTACTTC. It is translated as CASSLELADQETQYF. Looking up the rest from reference TRBV11-1 and TRBJ2-5 gives the full variable domain: EAEVAQSPRYKITEKSQAVAFWCDPISGHATLYWYRQILGQGPELLVQFQDESVVDDSQLPKDRFSAERLKGVDSTLKIQPAELGDSAMYLCASSLELADQETQYFGPGTRLLVL.

This clone was seen just once. As DNA, the CDR3 is TGCGCCAGCAGCCCCGGGGGGGAGGGGGCCACAGAGACCCAGTACTTC. Protein: CASSPGGEGATETQYF. The chain couples TRBV10-2 to TRBJ2-5; D is possibly TRBD2 (8 bases). Germline V gene sequence: CDR1 WSHSY, CDR2 SAAADI. V dropped 6 bases and J dropped 4 bases, with 21 bases sitting between them. CDR3 length: 16 amino acids.

V gene TRBV25-1 combines with J gene TRBJ1-1; 7 bases match TRBD1. This CDR3 comprises 15 residues. Germline V gene data show CDR1 as MGHDK and CDR2 as SYGVNS. The V segment lost 4 bases and the J segment 4 bases; nucleotides outside the gene matches: 9. The CDR3 DNA follows: TGTGCCAGCAGTGGACAGGGTGCGGGGCGCACTGAAGCTTTCTTT. Its translation: CASSGQGAGRTEAFF. The full variable domain, in which reference TRBV25-1 and TRBJ1-1 provide the parts outside the CDR3, is EADIYQTPRYLVIGTGKKITLECSQTMGHDKMYWYQQDPGMELHLIHYSYGVNSTEKGDLSSESTVSRIRTEHFPLTLESARPSHTSQYLCASSGQGAGRTEAFFGQGTRLTVV.

The chain couples TRBV19 to TRBJ1-2, with D possibly TRBD1 on 5 matching bases. Trimming took off 3 bases at V and 3 bases at J, with 11 bases between the two ends. CDR1 is LNHDA, CDR2 SQIVND, per germline (reference sequence). There are 14 residues in the CDR3. The CDR3 DNA is TGTGCCAGTAGTATGGGGGAATGGGACTATGGCTACACCTTC. As protein: CASSMGEWDYGYTF.

The V gene is TRBV19, the J gene TRBJ2-3, with TRBD2 matching over 15 bases. Trimming took 6 bases from V and 14 from J; bases not matched to a gene: 12. Germline-derived CDR1 and CDR2 are LNHDA and SQIVND (reference sequence). CDR3 size: 15 residues. The CDR3 DNA is TGTGCCAGTAGCCGAGGGACTAGCGGGAGGCCGGAGACGTATTTT. Translation gives CASSRGTSGRPETYF.

The chain recombines TRBV5-1 with TRBJ1-2; D is unresolved. The CDR3 is made up of 12 amino acids. The ends were cut back, 6 bases at V and 3 bases at J, with 9 bases in the middle. Germline CDR1 is SGHRS and CDR2 is YFSETQ. CDR3 nucleotides: TGCGCCAGCATGCCCCCCTACTATGGCTACACCTTC. Translated: CASMPPYYGYTF.

The rearrangement uses TRBV6-1 and TRBJ1-1, with TRBD1 matching 8 bases. The CDR3 loop spans 15 amino acids. CDR1 is MNHNS and CDR2 is SASEGT in the germline V gene. Trimming took 4 bases from V and 0 from J; bases not matched to a gene: 4. The CDR3 bases are TGTGCCAGCAGTGCGGACAGGGCGGTGAACACTGAAGCTTTCTTT. This gives the protein CASSADRAVNTEAFF.

The V call is TRBV27, the J call TRBJ1-1; 7 bases are shared with TRBD1. Germline values: CDR1 MNHEY, CDR2 SMNVEV (reference sequence). The CDR3 extends over 16 amino acids. Trimming removed 5 bases from V and 0 bases from J; junction bases left unmatched: 9. The CDR3 loop is CASSPEDRPVNTEAFF. The CDR3 DNA reads as TGTGCCAGCAGTCCCGAGGACAGGCCGGTGAACACTGAAGCTTTCTTT.

This clone has just one count. This chain links TRBV7-2 with TRBJ1-1; no clear D. This CDR3 spans 13 amino acids. CDR1 is SGHTA and CDR2 is FQGNSA in the germline V gene. V was clipped by 2 bases and J by 7 bases, with 11 bases between them. CDR3 coding DNA: TGTGCCAGCAGCTTAAGAGGACGAAATGAAGCTTTCTTT. Translating gives CASSLRGRNEAFF.

The chain couples TRBV4-1 to TRBJ1-5; D is ambiguous. Trimming stripped 0 bases from V and 0 bases from J, with 6 bases between. CDR1 is MGHRA, CDR2 YSYEKL, per germline. This CDR3 has 15 residues. CDR3 nucleotides: TGCGCCAGCAGCCAAGAACATTATAGCAATCAGCCCCAGCATTTT. It encodes CASSQEHYSNQPQHF.

V usage is TRBV7-2 and J usage is TRBJ2-7; no reliable D call. The CDR3 spans 12 residues. V was cut by 4 bases and J by 3 bases, with 7 bases left in between. Germline loops: CDR1 SGHTA, CDR2 FQGNSA. CDR3 protein: CASSSANYEQYF. The CDR3 nucleotides read TGTGCCAGCAGCTCAGCCAACTACGAGCAGTACTTC.